The 5 T cell receptor beta chains below come from one sample, sequenced in a study of T-cell memory formation after mild COVID-19. Each CDR3 protein is one row after TCRdb ran MiXCR on the 5' RACE reads. The table shows roughly 260,000 distinct CDR3 sequences, with less than 20% occurring only once. Sequenced material: PBMCs or a T cell subset sorted from them (not recorded which). The receptors stem from a man in his late teens or twenties who had mild COVID-19 (a few samples of this study predate the infection). Cell type and time point are not known.

This clonotype showed up many times. This chain joins TRBV4-1 and TRBJ2-3, with TRBD2 matching over 12 bases. Germline CDR1 is MGHRA and CDR2 is YSYEKL. V shed 3 bases and J 0 bases; nucleotides not matched to a gene: 10. The CDR3 contains 19 residues. CDR3 sequence reads: CASSQILAGGPLSTDTQYF. The CDR3 DNA reads as TGCGCCAGCAGCCAGATCCTAGCGGGGGGGCCCCTTAGCACAGATACGCAGTATTTT.

The chain joins TRBV29-1 to TRBJ2-3; D gene ambiguous. The CDR3 loop spans 13 amino acids. The V and J ends lost 7 bases and 1 base respectively, with 12 bases between them. The germline gives CDR1 SQVTM, CDR2 ANQGSEA. CDR3 residues: CSERRQGTDTQYF. The CDR3 DNA reads TGCAGCGAGAGAAGGCAGGGCACAGATACGCAGTATTTT.

This clonotype was counted a few times. The rearrangement links TRBV20-1 to TRBJ1-2; no firm D call. The CDR3 totals 11 residues. Per the germline V gene, CDR1 is DFQATT and CDR2 is SNEGSKA (reference sequence). Trimming stripped 8 bases from V and 3 bases from J, with 10 bases between. This chain's CDR3 is CSLSPDYGYTF. As DNA, the CDR3 is TGCAGTCTGAGCCCCGACTATGGCTACACCTTC.

This clonotype was observed a few times. V gene TRBV2 combines with J gene TRBJ1-1; no clear D. Germline V gene lookup returns CDR1 SNHLY and CDR2 FYNNEI. The V end lost 4 bases, the J end lost 4 bases, and 13 bases lay between the germline ends. There are 14 residues in the CDR3. The CDR3 region has the DNA TGTGCCAGCAGTGCGCAGTTACCAGCCACTGAAGCTTTCTTT. It codes for CASSAQLPATEAFF.

This clonotype was observed many times. The rearrangement joins TRBV10-2 to TRBJ1-2; TRBD1 is a possible D gene (6 bases). Germline V lookup: CDR1 WSHSY, CDR2 SAAADI. The CDR3 covers 13 residues. V lost 6 bases and J lost 1, with 9 bases in between. CDR3 protein: CASRGGGNYGYTF. DNA of the CDR3: TGCGCCAGCAGGGGGGGCGGTAACTATGGCTACACCTTC.